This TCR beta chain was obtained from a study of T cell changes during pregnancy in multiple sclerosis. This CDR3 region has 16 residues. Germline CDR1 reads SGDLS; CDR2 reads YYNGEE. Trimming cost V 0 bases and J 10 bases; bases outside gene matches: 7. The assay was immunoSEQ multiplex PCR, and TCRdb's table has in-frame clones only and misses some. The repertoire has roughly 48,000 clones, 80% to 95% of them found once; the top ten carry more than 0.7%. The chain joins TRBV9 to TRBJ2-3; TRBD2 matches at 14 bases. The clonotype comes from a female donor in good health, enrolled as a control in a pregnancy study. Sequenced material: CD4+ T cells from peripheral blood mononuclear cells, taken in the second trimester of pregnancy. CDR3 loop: CASSVVGTSGSRAQYF. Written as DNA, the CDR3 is TGTGCCAGCAGCGTAGTAGGGACTAGCGGGAGTAGGGCGCAGTATTTT. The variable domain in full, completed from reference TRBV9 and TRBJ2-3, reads DSGVTQTPKHLITATGQRVTLRCSPRSGDLSVYWYQQSLDQGLQFLIQYYNGEERAKGNILERFSAQQFPDLHSELNLSSLELGDSALYFCASSVVGTSGSRAQYFGPGTRLTVL.